Reported below is one T cell receptor beta chain. These data belong to a study of blood T cell repertoires in COVID-19. Study overall: COVID-19 samples collected from the United States, Italy and Spain covered acute and convalescent phases. Sample material is recorded as cDNA or gDNA derived from T cells, B-cell-depleted T cells, or PBMCs.

Authors' data handling: From reference gene primer amplification, estimates of nucleated cell counts were derived. Profiled with immunoSEQ multiplex PCR; TCRdb holds only in-frame clones, not every one. For V, J and clone size, that table is used; D and trimming come from the DNA. This sample has around 100,000 clones, with about 85% found just once. This CDR3 contains 14 residues. Germline lookup yields CDR1 SGHTA and CDR2 FQGTGA. V lost 5 bases and J lost 2, with 9 bases in between. Material for sequencing was peripheral blood. The source of this sequence is a human donor in a cohort sampled during active COVID-19. The chain links TRBV7-3 to TRBJ2-2; possibly TRBD2 for D (5 bases). CDR3 protein: CASSPRTNTGELFF. The CDR3 nucleotides read TGTGCCAGCAGCCCAAGGACTAACACCGGGGAGCTGTTTTTT.